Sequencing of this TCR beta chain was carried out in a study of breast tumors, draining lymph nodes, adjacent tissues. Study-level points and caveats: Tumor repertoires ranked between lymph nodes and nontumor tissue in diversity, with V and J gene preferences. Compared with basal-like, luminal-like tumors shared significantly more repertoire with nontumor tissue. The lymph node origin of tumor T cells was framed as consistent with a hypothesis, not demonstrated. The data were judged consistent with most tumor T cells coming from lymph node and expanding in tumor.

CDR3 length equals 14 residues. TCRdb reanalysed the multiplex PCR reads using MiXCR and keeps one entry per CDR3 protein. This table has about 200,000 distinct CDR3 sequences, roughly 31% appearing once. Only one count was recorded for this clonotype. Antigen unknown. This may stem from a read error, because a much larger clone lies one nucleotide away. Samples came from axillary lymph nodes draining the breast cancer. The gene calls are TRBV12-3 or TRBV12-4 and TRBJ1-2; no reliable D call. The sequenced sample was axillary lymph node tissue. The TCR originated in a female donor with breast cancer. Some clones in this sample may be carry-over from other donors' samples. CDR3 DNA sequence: TGTGCCAGCAGTTTAAATCGGATAAACTATGGCTGCACCTTC. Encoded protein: CASSLNRINYGCTF.